The following is a T cell receptor beta chain sequence with its context. The table lists this clonotype with many counts. The antigen it recognizes is unknown. Qualities for individual bases were not recorded, and no much larger clone is one base off. For CDR1 and CDR2, the germline V gene (reference sequence) lists MNHNY and SVGAGI. The cysteine opens and the phenylalanine closes a CDR3 of 15 amino acids. The sequence is cut down to CDR3 DNA, 45 bases in frame from base 1. The junction shows trimming of 6 bases on V and 2 bases on J, and the gene matches do not reach 5 bases of it. This entry is derived from a study of T cell repertoires in cytomegalovirus infection (dated by TCRdb to 2018 to 2020). Turning to the overall study: Donor HLA type was relevant to the analysis, as public TCR beta signatures indicated carriage of CMV infection together with the matching HLA type.

TCRdb shows the sequencer as Illumina HiSeq 1500. The public reads were reprocessed in TCRdb via fastp at Q25 and MiXCR, keeping in-frame beta chains. CDR3 protein sequences are deduplicated, and each keeps its most common genes and DNA. Present in this sample are some 220,000 distinct CDR3 sequences, roughly 12% of which were seen just once. The ten most abundant clones make up 1.5% to 2% of the sample. The study at large found these results: The ex vivo response was dominated by HLA-C-restricted CMV-specific TCR beta clonotypes, which also provided the single most frequent clonotype in two of eight donors. In both this cohort and an independent cohort of several hundred donors, the cumulative frequency of public TCR beta family members distinguished carriers of CMV infection plus the relevant HLA type.

The sequence links TRBV6-6 to TRBJ2-4; TRBD1 aligns with 9 central bases. The clonotype originates from a human donor in good health (CMV status not recorded). Some clones in this sample may be carry-over from other donors' samples. Sequences were obtained from PBMCs. The CDR3 protein: CASSRDRESKNIQYF. The base sequence is TGTGCCAGCAGCAGGGACAGGGAGTCCAAAAACATTCAGTACTTC.